The 30 T cell receptor beta chains below all came from one sample that was sequenced in a study of cytomegalovirus exposure and HLA in healthy donors. The study ran its PCR with 60 Vbeta and 13 Jbeta primers. Clones were read by immunoSEQ multiplex PCR, and TCRdb kept only the in-frame ones, dropping some. The sample has 170,000 or so clones, about 77% seen once. The sequenced material came from PBMCs. These receptors originate from a man aged 55 to 70 in good health and CMV-seronegative.

The rearrangement uses TRBV7-2 and TRBJ2-1, with 8 positions matching TRBD2. CDR1 is SGHTA, CDR2 FQGNSA, per germline. This CDR3 is 18 amino acids long. With 4 bases clipped from V and 0 bases from J, the junction kept 11 bases outside the gene matches. CDR3 loop: CASSSPTSGPSSYNEQFF. The CDR3 coding sequence is TGTGCCAGCAGCTCCCCTACTAGCGGCCCGAGCTCCTACAATGAGCAGTTCTTC.

This clone was observed a few times. The chain couples TRBV19 to TRBJ1-1, with 9 bases lining up with TRBD1. Germline V gives CDR1 LNHDA, CDR2 SQIVND (reference sequence). V shed 3 bases, J shed 6 bases, and the junction held 8 bases outside the gene matches. This CDR3 contains 15 residues. The CDR3 DNA follows: TGTGCCAGTAGTATTTTGGGACAGGGAGACCCTGAAGCTTTCTTT. Translated, it gives CASSILGQGDPEAFF.

J is TRBJ2-2 and V is TRBV9; 8 nucleotides match TRBD2. Unmatched junction bases numbered 8, after V lost 0 bases and J lost 4 bases. This CDR3 has 17 amino acids. The germline CDR1 and CDR2 sequences are SGDLS and YYNGEE. The CDR3 DNA sequence: TGTGCCAGCAGCGTAGATATGGCGGGGGGTCGCACCGGGGAGCTGTTTTTT. This codes for CASSVDMAGGRTGELFF.

The J gene is TRBJ2-7, the V gene TRBV9; possible D gene TRBD1, 6 bases. The germline V gene encodes CDR1 SGDLS and CDR2 YYNGEE. V lost 3 bases to trimming and J lost 7 bases, with 20 bases between them. This CDR3 spans 15 amino acids. The CDR3: CASSESTGGYGEQYF. The CDR3 DNA reads TGTGCCAGCAGCGAGTCGACAGGAGGTTATGGGGAGCAGTACTTC.

This clone was counted between two and nine times. The CDR3: CASSSAGADTGELFF. The CDR3 coding sequence is TGTGCCAGCAGCTCAGCGGGAGCAGACACCGGGGAGCTGTTTTTT. V is TRBV7-7 and J is TRBJ2-2; TRBD2 matches 8 bases. Germline V gene data show CDR1 as SSHAT and CDR2 as FNYEAQ (reference sequence). V was clipped by 4 bases and J by 3 bases; unmatched bases: 4. This CDR3 spans 15 amino acids.

V gene TRBV5-4 combines with J gene TRBJ1-3; D may be TRBD1 (5 bases). This CDR3 contains 14 residues. The V end lost 4 bases, the J end lost 0 bases, and 8 bases lay between the germline ends. Germline-derived CDR1 and CDR2 are SGHNT and YYREEE (reference sequence). The CDR3 loop reads CASSLQGSGNTIYF. The CDR3 DNA follows: TGTGCCAGCAGCCTTCAGGGCTCTGGAAACACCATATATTTT.

The rearrangement links TRBV19 to TRBJ2-2; D remains ambiguous. The CDR3 is 14 residues long. Between the trimmed V and J ends, which lost 4 bases and 0 bases, there was a span of 6 bases. CDR1 and CDR2 (germline): LNHDA, SQIVND (reference sequence). The CDR3 loop reads CASSSISNTGELFF. Written as DNA, the CDR3 is TGTGCCAGTAGTAGTATCTCGAACACCGGGGAGCTGTTTTTT. Full variable domain (rest looked up from reference TRBV19 and TRBJ2-2): DGGITQSPKYLFRKEGQNVTLSCEQNLNHDAMYWYRQDPGQGLRLIYYSQIVNDFQKGDIAEGYSVSREKKESFPLTVTSAQKNPTAFYLCASSSISNTGELFFGEGSRLTVL.

J is TRBJ2-1 and V is TRBV5-1, with 9 bases identical to TRBD1. V shed 6 bases and J 0 bases; nucleotides not matched to a gene: 1. CDR1 is SGHRS, CDR2 YFSETQ, per germline. The CDR3 has 14 residues. CDR3 region: CASMTGGSYNEQFF. For the CDR3, the DNA is TGCGCCAGCATGACAGGGGGCTCCTACAATGAGCAGTTCTTC.

The V call is TRBV6-4, the J call TRBJ2-2, with D possibly TRBD2 on 5 matching bases. V dropped 0 bases and J dropped 3 bases, with 8 bases sitting between them. Germline V gives CDR1 MRHNA, CDR2 SNTAGT. This CDR3 has 15 amino acids. The CDR3 DNA follows: TGTGCCAGCAGTGACTCGTCGGGGTACACCGGGGAGCTGTTTTTT. Protein: CASSDSSGYTGELFF.

This chain connects TRBV19 to TRBJ1-5, with 7 bases fitting TRBD1. The CDR3 sequence is 14 residues long. CDR1 and CDR2 from the germline V gene are LNHDA and SQIVND (reference sequence). The V and J ends lost 6 bases and 5 bases, in that order; junction bases with no gene match: 7. The CDR3 reads CASSQQGSYQPQHF. CDR3 DNA sequence: TGTGCCAGTAGCCAACAGGGGTCGTATCAGCCCCAGCATTTT.

The genes are TRBV7-9 and TRBJ2-7; possible D gene TRBD1, 5 bases. In germline, CDR1 is SEHNR, CDR2 FQNEAQ (reference sequence). The V gene lost 5 bases and the J gene lost 3 bases, with 14 bases spanning the gap. The CDR3 contains 14 residues. The CDR3 loop is CASSLDSTHYEQYF. The CDR3, as DNA: TGTGCCAGCAGCCTCGACAGCACCCACTACGAGCAGTACTTC.

The rearrangement links TRBV2 to TRBJ2-5; D gene uncertain. Between the trimmed V and J ends, which lost 3 bases and 5 bases, there was a span of 13 bases. In germline, CDR1 is SNHLY, CDR2 FYNNEI. The CDR3 is 14 residues long. The CDR3 DNA reads TGTGCCAGCAGTGAGATAGGTCTCGGGGAGACCCAGTACTTC. It codes for CASSEIGLGETQYF.

The gene calls are TRBV6-4 and TRBJ1-2; TRBD1 might be the D (6 bases). Per the germline V gene, CDR1 is MRHNA and CDR2 is SNTAGT. The CDR3 spans 13 residues. The V gene lost 6 bases and the J gene lost 5 bases, with 13 bases spanning the gap. CDR3 DNA sequence: TGTGCCAGCAGCACAGGGTCCGCGTATGGCTACACCTTC. This translates into CASSTGSAYGYTF.

This clone was recorded a few times. The rearrangement uses TRBV7-8 and TRBJ2-1; 7 nucleotides match TRBD2. J gave up 1 base and V 0 bases, and 3 bases lay outside the gene matches. Germline CDR1 reads SGHVS; CDR2 reads FQNEAQ. The CDR3 length is 16 residues. Here the CDR3 reads CASSLAVGGSYNEQFF. The CDR3, as DNA: TGTGCCAGCAGCTTAGCTGTGGGGGGGTCCTACAATGAGCAGTTCTTC.

This chain connects TRBV5-6 to TRBJ2-7, with D perhaps matching TRBD1 (6 bases). The CDR3 consists of 16 residues. Trimming shortened V by 0 bases and J by 0 bases, and 13 bases separated the two germline ends. In germline, CDR1 is SGHDT, CDR2 YYEEEE. The CDR3 DNA reads as TGTGCCAGCAGCTTGGGGGGGACAAAGGTCTCCTACGAGCAGTACTTC. This translates into CASSLGGTKVSYEQYF.

CDR3 nucleotide sequence: TGTGCCAGCAGCCAATGGGACAGGGGGCTGACAGATACGCAGTATTTT. It codes for CASSQWDRGLTDTQYF. The chain has TRBV14 and TRBJ2-3, with 12 bases identical to TRBD1. Germline-derived CDR1 and CDR2 are SGHDN and FVKESK. The V gene end was trimmed by 2 bases and the J gene end by 3 bases; junction bases not matched to a gene: 3. The CDR3 consists of 16 residues.

The V gene is TRBV5-1, the J gene TRBJ2-6, with 8 bases lining up with TRBD1. Per germline, CDR1 SGHRS and CDR2 YFSETQ. There are 15 residues in the CDR3. J was trimmed by 3 bases and V by 5 bases; bases with no gene match: 4. CDR3 sequence: CASRPGGSGANVLTF. As DNA, the CDR3 is TGCGCCAGCAGACCAGGGGGCAGTGGGGCCAACGTCCTGACTTTC.

The chain is built from TRBV6-5 and TRBJ1-6; tentatively, D is TRBD1 (5 bases). Between the trimmed V and J ends, which lost 4 bases and 7 bases, there was a span of 11 bases. CDR1 and CDR2 (germline): MNHEY, SVGAGI. The length of the CDR3 is 14 residues. CDR3 in amino acids: CASSWEGNNSPLHF. The CDR3 DNA reads as TGTGCCAGCAGTTGGGAGGGGAACAATTCACCCCTCCACTTT.

The DNA for the CDR3 is TGTGCCAGCAGCCTAGGGACTAGCGGGGGCTTTTGGGAGACCCAGTACTTC. This sequence encodes CASSLGTSGGFWETQYF. V usage is TRBV11-2 and J usage is TRBJ2-5; 14 nucleotides line up with TRBD2. Looked up from germline, CDR1 is SGHAT and CDR2 is FQNNGV. The CDR3 is made up of 17 amino acids. J lost 5 bases, V lost 5 bases, and 10 bases had no gene match.

The chain recombines TRBV19 with TRBJ1-6; possible D gene TRBD1, 5 bases. Germline CDR1 and CDR2: LNHDA and SQIVND (reference sequence). The CDR3 spans 14 residues. V was cut by 3 bases and J by 8 bases, with 11 bases left in between. The CDR3 coding sequence is TGTGCCAGTAGTATCGGGGGGTCTTATTCACCCCTCCACTTT. It translates to CASSIGGSYSPLHF.

The V call is TRBV7-6, the J call TRBJ1-1, with a weak D call TRBD1 (5 bases). This CDR3 is built from 14 residues. V lost 6 bases and J lost 1, with 12 bases in between. Germline lookup yields CDR1 SGHVS and CDR2 FNYEAQ. The CDR3 reads CASSHLQENTEAFF. The CDR3 DNA reads as TGTGCCAGCAGTCACCTACAGGAGAACACTGAAGCTTTCTTT. The complete variable domain, with remaining parts taken from reference TRBV7-6 and TRBJ1-1, reads GAGVSQSPRYKVTKRGQDVALRCDPISGHVSLYWYRQALGQGPEFLTYFNYEAQQDKSGLPNDRFSAERPEGSISTLTIQRTEQRDSAMYRCASSHLQENTEAFFGQGTRLTVV.

This sequence joins TRBV6-5 and TRBJ2-5, with 9 bases lining up with TRBD1. The ends lost 8 bases at V and 4 bases at J; junction bases unmatched: 8. CDR3 length: 14 residues. CDR1 and CDR2 (germline): MNHEY, SVGAGI. The CDR3: CASADRGEVETQYF. DNA for the CDR3: TGTGCCAGCGCAGACAGGGGGGAGGTAGAGACCCAGTACTTC.

This clone has a handful of counts. An end of the junction does not agree with germline; a read error may underlie this. The same CDR3 can be traced to other DNA sequences in this sample. This sequence joins TRBV30 and TRBJ1-1; no firm D call. The CDR3 consists of 11 residues. The V gene's germline CDR1 is GTSNPN and CDR2 SVGIG (reference sequence). CDR3 residues: CAWSRDTEAFF. The CDR3 bases are TGTGCCTGGAGTCGCGACACCGAAGCTTTCTTT.

The chain uses TRBV28 and TRBJ2-7; TRBD1 aligns across 9 bases. The CDR3 totals 15 residues. Germline CDR1 is MDHEN and CDR2 is SYDVKM. V lost 5 bases to trimming and J lost 0 bases; unmatched junction nucleotides: 5. The DNA of the CDR3 is TGTGCCAGCAGTCTCTCGGACAGGGGCTCCTACGAGCAGTACTTC. Translation gives CASSLSDRGSYEQYF. Looking up the rest from reference TRBV28 and TRBJ2-7 gives the full variable domain: DVKVTQSSRYLVKRTGEKVFLECVQDMDHENMFWYRQDPGLGLRLIYFSYDVKMKEKGDIPEGYSVSREKKERFSLILESASTNQTSMYLCASSLSDRGSYEQYFGPGTRLTVT.

The chain uses TRBV6-5 and TRBJ2-7; weak D call: TRBD2 (6 bases). V gave up 6 bases and J gave up 9 bases, with 12 bases separating them. The CDR3 runs 11 residues. In germline, CDR1 is MNHEY, CDR2 SVGAGI. CDR3 protein: CASSRDLGQYF. The CDR3 region has the DNA TGTGCCAGCAGCCGGGACTTAGGGCAGTACTTC.

This sequence joins TRBV5-1 and TRBJ1-1; D might be TRBD1 (6 bases). V lost 5 bases, J lost 5 bases, and 19 bases lay in between. Germline V gene lookup returns CDR1 SGHRS and CDR2 YFSETQ. The CDR3 loop spans 15 amino acids. In DNA, the CDR3 is TGCGCCAGCAGTATCCTAGGACAGCTTGGGACTGAAGCTTTCTTT. This gives the protein CASSILGQLGTEAFF.

This chain uses TRBV19 with TRBJ1-6; D gene ambiguous. Per germline, CDR1 LNHDA and CDR2 SQIVND (reference sequence). CDR3 size: 15 residues. The V end was cut by 4 bases, the J end by 6 bases, with 13 bases between. CDR3 region: CASSNRVTGNSPLHF. CDR3 DNA: TGTGCCAGTAGTAATCGGGTAACGGGTAATTCACCCCTCCACTTT.

The rearrangement uses TRBV4-1 and TRBJ2-2, with D perhaps TRBD2 (5 bases). The CDR3 spans 15 residues. The V and J ends lost 5 bases and 0 bases respectively, with 10 bases between them. Per germline, CDR1 MGHRA and CDR2 YSYEKL. DNA of the CDR3: TGCGCCAGCAGCGAGGTACTAGCGAACACCGGGGAGCTGTTTTTT. This encodes CASSEVLANTGELFF.

The chain recombines TRBV19 with TRBJ1-5; D gene uncertain. Germline CDR1 reads LNHDA; CDR2 reads SQIVND (reference sequence). The V end lost 4 bases, the J end lost 7 bases, and 14 bases lay between the germline ends. The CDR3 totals 14 residues. The CDR3 region is CASSTRIDGQPQHF. CDR3 DNA sequence: TGTGCCAGTAGTACACGGATTGACGGGCAGCCCCAGCATTTT. Looking up the rest from reference TRBV19 and TRBJ1-5 gives the full variable domain: DGGITQSPKYLFRKEGQNVTLSCEQNLNHDAMYWYRQDPGQGLRLIYYSQIVNDFQKGDIAEGYSVSREKKESFPLTVTSAQKNPTAFYLCASSTRIDGQPQHFGDGTRLSIL.

The rearrangement links TRBV7-2 to TRBJ2-7; 10 nucleotides line up with TRBD1. The CDR3 runs 15 residues. V trimming: 1 base; J trimming: 2 bases; junction bases outside the gene matches: 2. Germline CDR1 and CDR2: SGHTA and FQGNSA. In DNA, the CDR3 is TGTGCCAGCAGCTTAGGACAGGGGGCGCCCTACGAGCAGTACTTC. Translating gives CASSLGQGAPYEQYF.